A single sample is the source of the 27 T cell receptor beta chains below, sequenced in a study of blood T cell repertoires in COVID-19. Only in-frame clones appear in the TCRdb table, and some are missing; sequencing was by immunoSEQ multiplex PCR. The repertoire holds about 150,000 clones, with about 85% as singletons. Sample: PBMCs or T cells enriched from blood (not recorded which). Source of these receptors: a woman aged 50 to 65 who had recovered from COVID-19.

The rearrangement uses TRBV6-2 or TRBV6-3 and TRBJ2-2, with D perhaps matching TRBD2 (6 bases). The CDR3 has 15 amino acids. Germline V gene data show CDR1 as MNHEY and CDR2 as SVGEGT. The V and J ends lost 0 bases and 6 bases respectively, with 11 bases between them. The DNA of the CDR3 is TGTGCCAGCAGTTACTCGAAGTCGGGGGCCGGGGAGCTGTTTTTT. It is translated as CASSYSKSGAGELFF.

V is TRBV6-5 and J is TRBJ2-1; 8 positions agree with TRBD2. From germline, CDR1 is MNHEY and CDR2 SVGAGI. The ends lost 7 bases at V and 6 bases at J; junction bases unmatched: 8. The CDR3 has 14 residues. CDR3 loop: CASITSGVVNEQFF. The DNA of the CDR3 is TGTGCCAGCATCACTAGCGGAGTCGTCAATGAGCAGTTCTTC.

This chain links TRBV28 with TRBJ2-3; 10 bases match TRBD1. V dropped 3 bases and J dropped 3; count of bases not matched to a gene: 3. The CDR3 is 15 residues long. Germline assignment: CDR1 MDHEN and CDR2 SYDVKM. The CDR3 here is CASSFSDRGTDTQYF. In nucleotides, the CDR3 is TGTGCCAGCAGTTTCTCGGACAGGGGGACAGATACGCAGTATTTT. The whole variable domain, filled in from reference TRBV28 and TRBJ2-3, reads DVKVTQSSRYLVKRTGEKVFLECVQDMDHENMFWYRQDPGLGLRLIYFSYDVKMKEKGDIPEGYSVSREKKERFSLILESASTNQTSMYLCASSFSDRGTDTQYFGPGTRLTVL.

V and J are TRBV19 and TRBJ2-7; 11 positions agree with TRBD1. Germline V gene lookup returns CDR1 LNHDA and CDR2 SQIVND (reference sequence). The ends lost 5 bases at V and 2 bases at J; junction bases unmatched: 5. The CDR3 totals 15 residues. The CDR3 DNA follows: TGTGCCAGTAGTCGCTCGGGACAGGGGGCCTACGAGCAGTACTTC. Its protein product is CASSRSGQGAYEQYF.

This clone was detected a few times. This chain joins TRBV7-6 and TRBJ2-7; no clear D. CDR3 length equals 14 residues. Trimming cost V 1 base and J 3 bases, with 10 bases left between them. Germline lookup yields CDR1 SGHVS and CDR2 FNYEAQ. The CDR3 loop reads CASSLDAQSYEQYF. CDR3 DNA sequence: TGTGCCAGCAGCTTAGATGCACAGAGCTACGAGCAGTACTTC. Complete variable domain (other parts from reference TRBV7-6 and TRBJ2-7): GAGVSQSPRYKVTKRGQDVALRCDPISGHVSLYWYRQALGQGPEFLTYFNYEAQQDKSGLPNDRFSAERPEGSISTLTIQRTEQRDSAMYRCASSLDAQSYEQYFGPGTRLTVT.

This chain's CDR3 is CASSLYTGETQYF. Here the CDR3 DNA reads TGTGCCAGCAGTCTCTACACGGGGGAGACCCAGTACTTC. The chain carries TRBV28 and TRBJ2-5; weak D call: TRBD2 (5 bases). V lost 5 bases, J lost 5 bases, and 12 bases lay in between. The CDR3 contains 13 residues. CDR1 and CDR2 (germline): MDHEN, SYDVKM. The full variable domain, with the rest looked up from reference TRBV28 and TRBJ2-5, is DVKVTQSSRYLVKRTGEKVFLECVQDMDHENMFWYRQDPGLGLRLIYFSYDVKMKEKGDIPEGYSVSREKKERFSLILESASTNQTSMYLCASSLYTGETQYFGPGTRLLVL.

V usage is TRBV29-1 and J usage is TRBJ1-1; D call uncertain. Trimming removed 4 bases from V and 8 bases from J, with 8 bases in between. CDR3 length equals 10 residues. The germline gives CDR1 SQVTM, CDR2 ANQGSEA. The CDR3 bases are TGCAGCGTTGCGTGGAGAGAAGCTTTCTTT. Amino acids: CSVAWREAFF.

The chain has TRBV7-3 and TRBJ2-7; 8 nucleotides line up with TRBD1. Trimming at V came to 3 bases and at J to 6 bases, leaving 4 bases not matched to a gene. This CDR3 contains 13 residues. Germline lookup yields CDR1 SGHTA and CDR2 FQGTGA. CDR3 region: CASSLTGVGEQYF. CDR3 nucleotide sequence: TGTGCCAGCAGCTTGACAGGGGTCGGCGAGCAGTACTTC.

The gene calls are TRBV23-1 and TRBJ1-6; 9 bases are a match to TRBD1. TRBV23-1 has ORF status, its function being uncertain. Trimming removed 4 bases from V and 9 bases from J; junction bases left unmatched: 7. The CDR3 loop spans 15 amino acids. The CDR3 here is CASSPKRDRVSPLHF. Written as DNA, the CDR3 is TGCGCCAGCAGTCCGAAACGGGACAGGGTTTCACCCCTCCACTTT.

Regarding this clone: The germline gene is not matched at one end of the junction; a read error may be the cause. This sequence joins TRBV11-2 and TRBJ2-7, with 10 positions matching TRBD2. In germline, CDR1 is SGHAT, CDR2 FQNNGV. The CDR3 consists of 12 residues. The DNA for the CDR3 is TGTGCCAGCAGCTCGCTAGCGGGGGAGGGGAACTTC. It translates to CASSSLAGEGNF.

This chain joins TRBV19 and TRBJ1-4; TRBD1 matches 8 bases. V dropped 6 bases and J dropped 0; count of bases not matched to a gene: 6. Germline CDR1 LNHDA, CDR2 SQIVND (reference sequence). The CDR3 extends over 16 amino acids. The CDR3, as DNA: TGTGCCAGTAGCAGCGACAGGGGTCCAACTAATGAAAAACTGTTTTTT. As protein: CASSSDRGPTNEKLFF.

The J gene is TRBJ1-5, the V gene TRBV5-1, with no clear D. Germline CDR1 SGHRS, CDR2 YFSETQ. V was pared by 0 bases and J by 0 bases, with 7 bases between. The CDR3 contains 15 residues. The DNA of the CDR3 is TGCGCCAGCAGCTTGGAGCCAAGTAGCAATCAGCCCCAGCATTTT. Protein: CASSLEPSSNQPQHF.

The rearrangement uses TRBV3-1 (or the pseudogene TRBV3-2) and TRBJ2-1; TRBD2 matches at 8 bases. V lost 4 bases to trimming and J lost 6 bases; unmatched junction nucleotides: 8. The CDR3 spans 15 residues. The germline V gene has CDR1 LGHDT and CDR2 YNNKEL (reference sequence). CDR3 amino acids: CASSRTGGYGNEQFF. As DNA, the CDR3 is TGTGCCAGCAGCCGGACGGGAGGGTATGGCAATGAGCAGTTCTTC.

Here the CDR3 DNA reads TGTGCCACCCAACAGGGCAGCACAGATACGCAGTATTTT. Encoded protein: CATQQGSTDTQYF. This chain uses TRBV12-3 or TRBV12-4 with TRBJ2-3; weak D call: TRBD1 (6 bases). The CDR3 runs 13 residues. Trimming shortened V by 10 bases and J by 0 bases, and 11 bases separated the two germline ends.

This chain uses TRBV19 with TRBJ1-1; 8 bases map to TRBD1. V dropped 3 bases and J dropped 1; count of bases not matched to a gene: 1. Germline-derived CDR1 and CDR2 are LNHDA and SQIVND (reference sequence). The length of the CDR3 is 14 residues. CDR3 nucleotide sequence: TGTGCCAGTAGTATCCAGGGGGCGAACACTGAAGCTTTCTTT. Translation gives CASSIQGANTEAFF. Together with reference TRBV19 and TRBJ1-1, the CDR3 gives the full variable domain: DGGITQSPKYLFRKEGQNVTLSCEQNLNHDAMYWYRQDPGQGLRLIYYSQIVNDFQKGDIAEGYSVSREKKESFPLTVTSAQKNPTAFYLCASSIQGANTEAFFGQGTRLTVV.

V gene TRBV7-2 combines with J gene TRBJ1-2, with TRBD1 identical over 7 bases. With 5 bases clipped from V and 6 bases from J, the junction kept 9 bases outside the gene matches. This CDR3 comprises 14 residues. CDR1 is SGHTA and CDR2 is FQGNSA in the germline V gene. CDR3 coding DNA: TGTGCCAGCAGCCCCCGACAGGGTTTTAATGGCTACACCTTC. This sequence encodes CASSPRQGFNGYTF.

The chain has TRBV6-5 and TRBJ1-2; no clear D gene. The germline V gene encodes CDR1 MNHEY and CDR2 SVGAGI. V lost 2 bases, J lost 3 bases, and 7 bases lay in between. The CDR3 is 13 residues long. The CDR3 region has the DNA TGTGCCAGCAGTTACGTGGCCCACTATGGCTACACCTTC. Its translation: CASSYVAHYGYTF.

The chain links TRBV19 to TRBJ2-1, with 10 bases identical to TRBD2. Per germline, CDR1 LNHDA and CDR2 SQIVND (reference sequence). Trimming cost V 4 bases and J 0 bases; bases outside gene matches: 3. The CDR3 consists of 16 residues. The CDR3 DNA is TGTGCCAGTAGTACACTAGCGGGGACCTCCTACAATGAGCAGTTCTTC. Translating it yields CASSTLAGTSYNEQFF.

The rearrangement uses TRBV28 and TRBJ1-4; 11 bases line up with TRBD1. The V segment lost 5 bases and the J segment 7 bases; nucleotides outside the gene matches: 12. Looked up from germline, CDR1 is MDHEN and CDR2 is SYDVKM. The length of the CDR3 is 17 residues. The CDR3: CASSTFRVGQGGEKLFF. The CDR3 DNA reads as TGTGCCAGCAGTACCTTTAGGGTGGGACAGGGGGGTGAAAAACTGTTTTTT.

The chain employs TRBV2 and TRBJ1-5; possibly TRBD1 for D (5 bases). The V end was cut by 7 bases, the J end by 5 bases, with 15 bases between. From germline, CDR1 is SNHLY and CDR2 FYNNEI. The CDR3 has 14 amino acids. The CDR3 bases are TGTGCCAGCACGTTTGGGGCCAGGGATCAGCCCCAGCATTTT. Translated, it gives CASTFGARDQPQHF.

The chain has TRBV2 and TRBJ1-6; a possible D gene is TRBD1 (6 bases). Looked up from germline, CDR1 is SNHLY and CDR2 is FYNNEI. V was pared by 10 bases and J by 7 bases, with 17 bases between. The CDR3 covers 14 residues. The CDR3 nucleotides read TGTGCCACCGACAAACAGGGACGGAATTCACCCCTCCACTTT. Translated: CATDKQGRNSPLHF.

The chain joins TRBV28 to TRBJ2-7; maybe TRBD1 (7 bases). Per the germline V gene, CDR1 is MDHEN and CDR2 is SYDVKM. V lost 7 bases to trimming and J lost 3 bases, with 16 bases between them. The CDR3 length is 14 residues. The CDR3 reads CASTNGGTVYEQYF. As DNA, the CDR3 is TGTGCCAGCACAAATGGGGGGACAGTCTACGAGCAGTACTTC. Based on the CDR3 plus reference TRBV28 and TRBJ2-7, the full variable domain is DVKVTQSSRYLVKRTGEKVFLECVQDMDHENMFWYRQDPGLGLRLIYFSYDVKMKEKGDIPEGYSVSREKKERFSLILESASTNQTSMYLCASTNGGTVYEQYFGPGTRLTVT.

The chain carries TRBV28 and TRBJ1-1, with a possible D match to TRBD1 (6 bases). This CDR3 region has 16 residues. V dropped 2 bases and J dropped 2 bases, with 15 bases sitting between them. CDR1 is MDHEN and CDR2 is SYDVKM in the germline V gene. CDR3 residues: CASSLIGSGENTEAFF. DNA of the CDR3: TGTGCCAGCAGTTTAATCGGCTCAGGGGAAAACACTGAAGCTTTCTTT.

V gene TRBV29-1 combines with J gene TRBJ1-2; TRBD1 might be the D (6 bases). V shed 6 bases and J shed 4 bases, with 12 bases lying between them. The CDR3 runs 12 residues. Germline values: CDR1 SQVTM, CDR2 ANQGSEA. This CDR3 is CSVGGPGYGYTF. The CDR3 nucleotides read TGCAGCGTCGGGGGGCCCGGCTATGGCTACACCTTC.

The chain employs TRBV12-5 and TRBJ2-7; D gene ambiguous. The ends were cut back, 6 bases at V and 2 bases at J, with 8 bases in the middle. There are 12 residues in the CDR3. Germline assignment: CDR1 LGHNT and CDR2 FRNRAP. CDR3 bases: TGTGCTAGTGGGCAGGAAACCTACGAGCAGTACTTC. Translated, it gives CASGQETYEQYF.

This sequence joins TRBV19 and TRBJ2-1; the match to TRBD2 covers 13 bases. This CDR3 region has 15 residues. After removal of 3 bases from V and 14 bases from J, the junction contained 10 bases not matched to a gene. Germline CDR1 is LNHDA and CDR2 is SQIVND (reference sequence). CDR3 in DNA: TGTGCCAGTAGTATGGGGACTAGCGGGGCTCTTAGGGAGTTCTTC. This sequence encodes CASSMGTSGALREFF.

This sequence joins TRBV24-1 and TRBJ2-1, with 8 nucleotides matching TRBD2. Germline assignment: CDR1 KGHDR and CDR2 SFDVKD. The CDR3 extends over 16 amino acids. With V trimmed by 4 bases and J by 2 bases, 6 bases remained unmatched. The CDR3 DNA is TGTGCCACCAGTGACTCAACTAGCGGCGCCTACAATGAGCAGTTCTTC. Its translation: CATSDSTSGAYNEQFF.